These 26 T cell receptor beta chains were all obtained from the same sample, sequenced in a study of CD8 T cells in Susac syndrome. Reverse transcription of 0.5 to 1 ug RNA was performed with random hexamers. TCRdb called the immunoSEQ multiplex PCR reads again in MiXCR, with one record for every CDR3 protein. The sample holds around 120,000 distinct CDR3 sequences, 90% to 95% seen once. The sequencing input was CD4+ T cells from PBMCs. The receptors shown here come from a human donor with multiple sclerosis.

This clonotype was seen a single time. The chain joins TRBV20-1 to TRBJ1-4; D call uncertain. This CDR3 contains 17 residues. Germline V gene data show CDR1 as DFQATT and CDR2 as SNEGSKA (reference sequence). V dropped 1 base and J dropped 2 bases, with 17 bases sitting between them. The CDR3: CSARVASPSGTNEKLFF. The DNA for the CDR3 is TGCAGTGCTAGAGTCGCGTCGCCATCGGGGACTAATGAAAAACTGTTTTTT.

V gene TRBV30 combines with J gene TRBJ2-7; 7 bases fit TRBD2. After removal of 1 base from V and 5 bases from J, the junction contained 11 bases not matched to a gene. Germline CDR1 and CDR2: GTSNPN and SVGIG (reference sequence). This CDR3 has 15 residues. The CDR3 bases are TGTGCCTGGAGTGCAGAGGGACTAACGGCCCACGAGCAGTACTTC. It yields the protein CAWSAEGLTAHEQYF.

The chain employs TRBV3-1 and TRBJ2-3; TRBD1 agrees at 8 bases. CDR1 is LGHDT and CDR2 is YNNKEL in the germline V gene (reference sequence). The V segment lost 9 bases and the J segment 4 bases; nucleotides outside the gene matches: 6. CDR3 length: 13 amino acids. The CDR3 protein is CASRQGISDTQYF. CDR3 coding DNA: TGTGCCAGTCGACAGGGGATCTCAGATACGCAGTATTTT.

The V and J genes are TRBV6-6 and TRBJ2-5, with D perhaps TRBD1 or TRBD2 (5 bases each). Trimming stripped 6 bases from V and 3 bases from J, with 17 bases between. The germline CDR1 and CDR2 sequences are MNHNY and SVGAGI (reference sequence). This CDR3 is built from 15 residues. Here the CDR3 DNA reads TGTGCCAGCAGATCCGGGACGGTAGACAAAGAGACCCAGTACTTC. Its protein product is CASRSGTVDKETQYF.

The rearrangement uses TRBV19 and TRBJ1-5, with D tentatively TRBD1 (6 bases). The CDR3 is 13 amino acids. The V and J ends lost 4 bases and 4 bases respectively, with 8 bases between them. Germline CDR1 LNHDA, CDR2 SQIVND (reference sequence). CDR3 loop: CASSTDRNQPQHF. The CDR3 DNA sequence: TGTGCCAGTAGTACAGACAGGAATCAGCCCCAGCATTTT.

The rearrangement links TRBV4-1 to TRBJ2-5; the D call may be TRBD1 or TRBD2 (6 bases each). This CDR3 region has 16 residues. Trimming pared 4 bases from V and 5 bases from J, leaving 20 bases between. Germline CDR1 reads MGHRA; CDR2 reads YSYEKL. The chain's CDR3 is CASSRLLGGAGETQYF. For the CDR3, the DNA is TGCGCCAGCAGCCGTCTGCTTGGGGGCGCGGGGGAGACCCAGTACTTC.

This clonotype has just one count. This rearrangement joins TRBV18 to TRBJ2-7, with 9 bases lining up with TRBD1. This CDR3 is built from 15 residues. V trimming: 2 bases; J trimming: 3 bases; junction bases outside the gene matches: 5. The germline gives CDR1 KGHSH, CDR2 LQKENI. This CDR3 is CASSPIQGALYEQYF. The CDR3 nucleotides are TGTGCCAGCTCACCAATACAGGGGGCCCTCTACGAGCAGTACTTC. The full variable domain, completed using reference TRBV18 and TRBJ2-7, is NAGVMQNPRHLVRRRGQEARLRCSPMKGHSHVYWYRQLPEEGLKFMVYLQKENIIDESGMPKERFSAEFPKEGPSILRIQQVVRGDSAAYFCASSPIQGALYEQYFGPGTRLTVT.

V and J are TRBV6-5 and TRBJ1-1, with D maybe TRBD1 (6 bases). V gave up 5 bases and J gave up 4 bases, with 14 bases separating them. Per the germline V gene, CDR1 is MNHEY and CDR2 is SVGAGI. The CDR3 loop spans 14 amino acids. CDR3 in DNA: TGTGCCAGCAGTCGAATCGGCAGGGGCACTGAAGCTTTCTTT. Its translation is CASSRIGRGTEAFF.

The CDR3 reads CATSRQGGAEAFF. The CDR3 DNA sequence: TGTGCCACCAGCAGACAGGGAGGGGCTGAAGCTTTCTTT. The chain recombines TRBV24-1 with TRBJ1-1; 7 bases align to TRBD1. The germline CDR1 and CDR2 sequences are KGHDR and SFDVKD. This CDR3 has 13 amino acids. V dropped 7 bases and J dropped 6; count of bases not matched to a gene: 7.

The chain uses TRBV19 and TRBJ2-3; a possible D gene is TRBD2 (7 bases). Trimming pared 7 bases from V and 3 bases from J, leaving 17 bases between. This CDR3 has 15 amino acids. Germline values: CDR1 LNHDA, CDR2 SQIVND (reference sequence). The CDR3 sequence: CASTQGGGRTDTQYF. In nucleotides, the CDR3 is TGTGCCAGTACCCAAGGGGGGGGGCGGACAGATACGCAGTATTTT.

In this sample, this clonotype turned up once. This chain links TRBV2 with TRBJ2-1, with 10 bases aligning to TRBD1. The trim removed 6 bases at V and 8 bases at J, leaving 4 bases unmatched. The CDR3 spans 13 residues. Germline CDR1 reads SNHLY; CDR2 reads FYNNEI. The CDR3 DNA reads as TGTGCCAGCAGCCGGGACAGGGGCGATGAGCAGTTCTTC. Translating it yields CASSRDRGDEQFF.

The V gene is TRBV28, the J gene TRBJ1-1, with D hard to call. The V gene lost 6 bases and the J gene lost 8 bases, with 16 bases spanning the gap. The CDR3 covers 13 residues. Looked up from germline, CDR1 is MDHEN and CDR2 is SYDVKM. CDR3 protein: CASSNLGPREAFF. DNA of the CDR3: TGTGCCAGCAGCAACTTGGGCCCCCGGGAAGCTTTCTTT. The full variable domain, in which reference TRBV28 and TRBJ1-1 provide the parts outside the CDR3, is DVKVTQSSRYLVKRTGEKVFLECVQDMDHENMFWYRQDPGLGLRLIYFSYDVKMKEKGDIPEGYSVSREKKERFSLILESASTNQTSMYLCASSNLGPREAFFGQGTRLTVV.

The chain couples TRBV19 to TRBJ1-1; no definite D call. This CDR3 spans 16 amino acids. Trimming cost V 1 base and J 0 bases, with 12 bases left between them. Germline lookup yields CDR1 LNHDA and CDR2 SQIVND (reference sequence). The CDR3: CASSIARMRVNTEAFF. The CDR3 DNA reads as TGTGCCAGTAGTATAGCCCGGATGAGGGTGAACACTGAAGCTTTCTTT.

CDR3 bases: TGCAGTGCTAGATTACTAGCGGGGGAGGGAGAGACCCAGTACTTC. Its translation: CSARLLAGEGETQYF. The chain couples TRBV20-1 to TRBJ2-5; 11 bases align to TRBD2. V was pared by 2 bases and J by 4 bases, with 6 bases of the junction left unmatched. The CDR3 is made up of 15 amino acids. Germline CDR1 and CDR2: DFQATT and SNEGSKA (reference sequence).

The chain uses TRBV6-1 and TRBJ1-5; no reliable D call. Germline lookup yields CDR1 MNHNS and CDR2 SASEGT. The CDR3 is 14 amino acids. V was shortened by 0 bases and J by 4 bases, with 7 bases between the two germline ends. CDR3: CASSEAMGNQPQHF. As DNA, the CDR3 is TGTGCCAGCAGTGAAGCGATGGGAAATCAGCCCCAGCATTTT.

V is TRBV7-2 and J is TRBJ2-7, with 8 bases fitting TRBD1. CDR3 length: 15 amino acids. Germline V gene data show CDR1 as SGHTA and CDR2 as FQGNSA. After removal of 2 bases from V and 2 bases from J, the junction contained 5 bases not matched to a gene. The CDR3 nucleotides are TGTGCCAGCAGCTTACGACAGGGGTCGACCTACGAGCAGTACTTC. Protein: CASSLRQGSTYEQYF.

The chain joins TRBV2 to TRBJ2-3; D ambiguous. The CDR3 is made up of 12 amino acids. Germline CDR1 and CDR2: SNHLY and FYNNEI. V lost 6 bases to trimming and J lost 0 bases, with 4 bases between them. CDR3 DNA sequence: TGTGCCAGCAGGATCAGCACAGATACGCAGTATTTT. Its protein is CASRISTDTQYF.

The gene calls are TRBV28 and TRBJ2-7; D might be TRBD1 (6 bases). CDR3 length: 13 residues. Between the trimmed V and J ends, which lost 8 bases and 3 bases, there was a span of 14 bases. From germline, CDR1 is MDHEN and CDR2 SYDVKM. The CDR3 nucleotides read TGTGCCAGCTACCGGACAGACTTCTACGAGCAGTACTTC. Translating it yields CASYRTDFYEQYF.

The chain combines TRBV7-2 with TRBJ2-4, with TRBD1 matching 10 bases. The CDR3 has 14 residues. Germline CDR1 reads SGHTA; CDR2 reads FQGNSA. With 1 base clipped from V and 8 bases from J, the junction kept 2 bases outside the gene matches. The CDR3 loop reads CASSLEGQGYIQYF. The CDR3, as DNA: TGTGCCAGCAGCTTAGAGGGACAGGGGTACATTCAGTACTTC.

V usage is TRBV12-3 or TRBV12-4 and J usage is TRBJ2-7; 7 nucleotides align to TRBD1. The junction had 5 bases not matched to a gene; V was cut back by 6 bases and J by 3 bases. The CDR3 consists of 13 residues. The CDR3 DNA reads TGTGCCAGCAGACGTGGACAGGTCTACGAGCAGTACTTC. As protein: CASRRGQVYEQYF.

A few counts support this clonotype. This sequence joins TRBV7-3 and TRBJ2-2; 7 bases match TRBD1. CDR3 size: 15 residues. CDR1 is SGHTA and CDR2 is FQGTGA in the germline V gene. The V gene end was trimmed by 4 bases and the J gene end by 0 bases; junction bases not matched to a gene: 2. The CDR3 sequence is CASSSGTANTGELFF. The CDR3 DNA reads TGTGCCAGCAGCTCCGGGACAGCGAACACCGGGGAGCTGTTTTTT. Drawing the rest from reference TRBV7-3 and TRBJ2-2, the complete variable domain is GAGVSQTPSNKVTEKGKYVELRCDPISGHTALYWYRQSLGQGPEFLIYFQGTGAADDSGLPNDRFFAVRPEGSVSTLKIQRTERGDSAVYLCASSSGTANTGELFFGEGSRLTVL.

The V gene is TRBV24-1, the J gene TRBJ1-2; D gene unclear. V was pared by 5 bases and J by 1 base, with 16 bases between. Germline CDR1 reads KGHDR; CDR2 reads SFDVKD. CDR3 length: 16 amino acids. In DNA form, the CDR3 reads TGTGCCACCAGTGTAGGATTGTGGCCCGTTAACTATGGCTACACCTTC. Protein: CATSVGLWPVNYGYTF.

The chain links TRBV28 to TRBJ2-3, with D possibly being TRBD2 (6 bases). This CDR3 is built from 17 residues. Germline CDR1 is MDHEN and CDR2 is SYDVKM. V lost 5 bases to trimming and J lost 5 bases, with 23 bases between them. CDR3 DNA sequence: TGTGCCAGCAGTCCGGGAGCCGGGGGTACCTGGAAAGATACGCAGTATTTT. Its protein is CASSPGAGGTWKDTQYF.

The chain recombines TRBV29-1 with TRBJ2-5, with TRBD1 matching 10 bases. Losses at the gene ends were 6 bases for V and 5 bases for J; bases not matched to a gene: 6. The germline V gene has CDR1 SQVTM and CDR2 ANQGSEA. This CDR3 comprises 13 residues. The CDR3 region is CSVERQGAETQYF. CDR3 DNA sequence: TGCAGCGTAGAACGACAGGGGGCCGAGACCCAGTACTTC.

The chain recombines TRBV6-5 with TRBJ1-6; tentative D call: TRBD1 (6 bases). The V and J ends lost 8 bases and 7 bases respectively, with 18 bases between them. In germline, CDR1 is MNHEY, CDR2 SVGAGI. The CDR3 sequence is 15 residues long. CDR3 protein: CASSRASRGNSPLHF. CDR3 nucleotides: TGTGCCAGCTCCCGGGCATCAAGGGGGAATTCACCCCTCCACTTT.

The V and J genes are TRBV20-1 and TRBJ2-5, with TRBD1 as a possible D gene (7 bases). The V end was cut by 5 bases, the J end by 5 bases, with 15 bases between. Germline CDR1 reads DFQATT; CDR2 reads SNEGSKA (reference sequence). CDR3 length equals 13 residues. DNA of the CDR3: TGCAGTGCTGAAAAGACAGGGAGGGAGACCCAGTACTTC. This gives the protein CSAEKTGRETQYF.